Below, 23 T cell receptor beta chains from the same sample are listed, as sequenced in a study of T cells in Graves' hyperthyroidism and ophthalmopathy. Amplification of TCR beta CDR3 regions was performed using RNA transcripts as template. During a first-round RT-PCR of the TCR CDR3, the HTBI primer set was used. TCRdb reanalysed the multiplex PCR reads using MiXCR and keeps one entry per CDR3 protein. The table includes 450,000 to 700,000 distinct CDR3 sequences, under 60% detected once. Sequenced: peripheral blood or thyroid tissue (not recorded which). These receptors all stem from an adult woman with Graves' disease, either hyperthyroidism or ophthalmopathy (not recorded which).

The table lists this clonotype with many counts. The chain links TRBV12-3 or TRBV12-4 to TRBJ2-7; TRBD2 agrees at 10 bases. V was pared by 6 bases and J by 3 bases, with 17 bases of the junction left unmatched. This CDR3 is built from 18 residues. The CDR3 here is CASSHSSIGLAENYEQYF. The CDR3, as DNA: TGTGCCAGCAGCCACTCGTCGATCGGACTAGCGGAAAACTACGAGCAGTACTTC.

The chain couples TRBV2 to TRBJ2-7; 8 nucleotides line up with TRBD1. Germline V gene sequence: CDR1 SNHLY, CDR2 FYNNEI. The CDR3 has 13 residues. Trimming took 6 bases from V and 4 from J; bases not matched to a gene: 5. The CDR3 DNA is TGTGCCAGCAGGCTGACAGGGGATTACGAGCAGTACTTC. Amino acid sequence: CASRLTGDYEQYF.

This clonotype came up many times. The junction departs from germline at one end; a sequencing error may be responsible. This rearrangement joins TRBV7-9 to TRBJ1-4; D ambiguous. Looked up from germline, CDR1 is SEHNR and CDR2 is FQNEAQ (reference sequence). The CDR3 sequence is 14 residues long. The CDR3, as DNA: TGTGCCAGCAGCAGATTTCGTCTCCCTCGAGCCCTTTATTTT. This gives the protein CASSRFRLPRALYF. Full variable domain (missing parts from reference TRBV7-9 and TRBJ1-4): DTGVSQNPRHKITKRGQNVTFRCDPISEHNRLYWYRQTLGQGPEFLTYFQNEAQLEKSRLLSDRFSAERPKGSFSTLEIQRTEQGDSAMYLCASSRFRLPRALYFGSGTQLSVL.

This clonotype was counted ten times or more. The gene calls are TRBV9 and TRBJ1-1; D gene unclear. The CDR3 extends over 14 amino acids. The germline CDR1 and CDR2 sequences are SGDLS and YYNGEE. V was pared by 3 bases and J by 4 bases, with 13 bases between. CDR3 protein: CASSASRFGTEAFF. DNA of the CDR3: TGTGCCAGCAGCGCCTCTAGGTTTGGCACTGAAGCTTTCTTT.

About this clonotype itself: Germline is not matched at one junction end, which may reflect a read error. The CDR3 DNA follows: TGTGCCTGCAGTGCTAAGAATCCAGGGGGAAGCCAAGAGACCCAGTACTTC. This gives the protein CACSAKNPGGSQETQYF. This chain connects TRBV25-1 to TRBJ2-5, with 7 bases aligning to TRBD1. Germline values: CDR1 MGHDK, CDR2 SYGVNS. This CDR3 is 17 amino acids long. Full variable domain (outside the CDR3, taken from reference TRBV25-1 and TRBJ2-5): EADIYQTPRYLVIGTGKKITLECSQTMGHDKMYWYQQDPGMELHLIHYSYGVNSTEKGDLSSESTVSRIRTEHFPLTLESARPSHTSQYLCACSAKNPGGSQETQYFGPGTRLLVL.

Comment on this clonotype: Relative to the germline gene, one junction end is altered; a read error may explain this. The V gene is TRBV11-2, the J gene TRBJ1-2; D gene uncertain. This CDR3 spans 15 amino acids. The germline CDR1 and CDR2 sequences are SGHAT and FQNNGV. The CDR3 nucleotides are TGTGCCGGCAGCCGACTCGTTACAGCTAACTATGGCCACACCTTC. Its translation is CAGSRLVTANYGHTF.

This clonotype was observed many times. The V call is TRBV29-1, the J call TRBJ2-2; D is uncertain. Germline V gene lookup returns CDR1 SQVTM and CDR2 ANQGSEA. Trimming cost V 6 bases and J 2 bases, with 25 bases left between them. The CDR3 is made up of 18 amino acids. CDR3 sequence reads: CSVATYGAGSSNTGELFF. DNA for the CDR3: TGCAGCGTGGCTACCTACGGTGCCGGGTCTTCAAACACCGGGGAGCTGTTTTTT.

This clonotype showed up many times. The chain carries TRBV7-2 and TRBJ1-2; tentative D call: TRBD1 (5 bases). V was pared by 1 base and J by 5 bases, with 14 bases between. The V gene's germline CDR1 is SGHTA and CDR2 FQGNSA. This CDR3 region has 15 residues. The CDR3 nucleotides read TGTGCCAGCAGCTTAGGCCGCTCGGGGGGTTATGGCTACACCTTC. It codes for CASSLGRSGGYGYTF.

This clonotype was seen at least ten times. The rearrangement links TRBV5-5 to TRBJ2-6; D gene ambiguous. V dropped 0 bases and J dropped 2 bases, with 9 bases sitting between them. Germline loops: CDR1 SGHKS, CDR2 YYEKEE (reference sequence). The CDR3 loop spans 16 amino acids. CDR3 sequence (DNA): TGTGCCAGCAGCTTGGGTGGGATTACTGGGGCCAACGTCCTGACTTTC. Encoded protein: CASSLGGITGANVLTF.

Many counts were recorded for this clonotype. The chain employs TRBV20-1 and TRBJ1-4; D call uncertain. V shed 6 bases and J shed 8 bases, with 10 bases lying between them. CDR3 length: 11 residues. Germline V gene lookup returns CDR1 DFQATT and CDR2 SNEGSKA (reference sequence). The CDR3 loop is CSARLSEKLFF. CDR3 sequence (DNA): TGCAGTGCCCGCCTCTCGGAAAAACTGTTTTTT.

The CDR3 DNA reads as TGTGCCAGCAGCTTAATCTACGAGCAGTACGTC. It codes for CASSLIYEQYV. J is TRBJ2-7 and V is TRBV7-8; D is unclear. Germline V CDR1 and CDR2: SGHVS, FQNEAQ. The CDR3 sequence is 11 residues long. V was cut by 2 bases and J by 3 bases, with 2 bases left in between.

V usage is TRBV9 and J usage is TRBJ1-5; 9 positions agree with TRBD1. The trim removed 3 bases at V and 14 bases at J, leaving 12 bases unmatched. This CDR3 has 14 residues. Germline V lookup: CDR1 SGDLS, CDR2 YYNGEE. DNA for the CDR3: TGTGCCAGCAGCGAGGGACAGGGTTGGAGCTACGAGCATTTT. Translating it yields CASSEGQGWSYEHF.

This clonotype was seen a single time. V gene TRBV7-6 combines with J gene TRBJ1-3, with unresolved D. V was pared by 3 bases and J by 4 bases, with 7 bases between. CDR1 is SGHVS and CDR2 is FNYEAQ in the germline V gene. The CDR3 is made up of 13 amino acids. This CDR3 reads CASSFRQGNTIYF. As DNA, the CDR3 is TGTGCCAGCAGCTTTCGGCAGGGAAACACCATATATTTT.

This clonotype was seen ten or more times. The rearrangement joins TRBV5-6 to TRBJ1-5; 9 bases match TRBD1. The CDR3 length is 15 residues. Germline CDR1 SGHDT, CDR2 YYEEEE. The ends lost 0 bases at V and 6 bases at J; junction bases unmatched: 4. CDR3 residues: CASSLGGQGTQPQHF. As DNA, the CDR3 is TGTGCCAGCAGCTTGGGGGGACAGGGTACTCAGCCCCAGCATTTT. The full variable domain, its missing parts supplied by reference TRBV5-6 and TRBJ1-5, is DAGVTQSPTHLIKTRGQQVTLRCSPKSGHDTVSWYQQALGQGPQFIFQYYEEEERQRGNFPDRFSGHQFPNYSSELNVNALLLGDSALYLCASSLGGQGTQPQHFGDGTRLSIL.

At least ten counts were recorded for this clonotype. The chain combines TRBV4-2 with TRBJ2-7; TRBD2 agrees at 8 bases. V lost 2 bases to trimming and J lost 6 bases; unmatched junction nucleotides: 9. The germline CDR1 and CDR2 sequences are LGHNA and YNFKEQ. The CDR3 consists of 15 residues. The CDR3 sequence: CASSQRAGASREQYF. CDR3 nucleotide sequence: TGTGCCAGCAGCCAAAGAGCGGGAGCCTCCCGCGAGCAGTACTTC.

This clonotype came up many times. The V and J genes are TRBV7-9 and TRBJ2-6; TRBD1 matches 10 bases. CDR1 is SEHNR and CDR2 is FQNEAQ in the germline V gene (reference sequence). The V and J ends lost 4 bases and 1 base, in that order; junction bases with no gene match: 13. The CDR3 runs to 20 residues. The CDR3 DNA is TGTGCCAGCAGCTCCGAACGTGGGACAGGGGTTCGGTCTGGGGCCAACGTCCTGACTTTC. As protein: CASSSERGTGVRSGANVLTF.

The chain recombines TRBV20-1 with TRBJ2-5; TRBD2 is a possible D gene (6 bases). Trimming cost V 4 bases and J 2 bases, with 8 bases left between them. The CDR3 totals 12 residues. The germline gives CDR1 DFQATT, CDR2 SNEGSKA (reference sequence). The CDR3 spells CSAMAGQETQYF. The CDR3 bases are TGCAGTGCTATGGCGGGACAAGAGACCCAGTACTTC.

This clonotype showed up many times. The rearrangement uses TRBV7-2 and TRBJ1-6; TRBD1 might be the D (5 bases). The V end was cut by 5 bases, the J end by 9 bases, with 23 bases between. CDR3 length: 17 residues. CDR1 and CDR2 from the germline V gene are SGHTA and FQGNSA. CDR3 loop: CASSPPVALGRGSPLHF. For the CDR3, the DNA is TGTGCCAGCAGCCCCCCTGTGGCCCTCGGGAGGGGTTCACCCCTCCACTTT.

The chain couples TRBV19 to TRBJ1-4; D gene unclear. CDR3 length: 13 residues. Trimming took 5 bases from V and 7 from J, leaving 11 bases between them. The germline V gene has CDR1 LNHDA and CDR2 SQIVND (reference sequence). The CDR3 nucleotides read TGTGCCAGTAGTTGGGGATTTGGTGAAAAACTGTTTTTT. Its translation: CASSWGFGEKLFF.

The genes are TRBV11-2 and TRBJ1-5, with D possibly matching TRBD1 (5 bases). Germline V gene lookup returns CDR1 SGHAT and CDR2 FQNNGV. The V and J ends lost 5 bases and 14 bases respectively, with 16 bases between them. The CDR3 length is 12 residues. The CDR3 DNA reads TGTGCCAGCAGCCGGGACCAAGCCTACGAGCATTTT. It codes for CASSRDQAYEHF.

The rearrangement uses TRBV7-9 and TRBJ2-5; no firm D call. This CDR3 is built from 9 residues. V lost 5 bases and J lost 11, with 6 bases in between. Germline CDR1 reads SEHNR; CDR2 reads FQNEAQ (reference sequence). CDR3 in DNA: TGTGCCAGCAGCCACGGACAGTACTTC. This encodes CASSHGQYF.

This chain connects TRBV15 to TRBJ2-5, with 8 bases matching TRBD2. V shed 1 base, J shed 1 base, and the junction held 5 bases outside the gene matches. Germline V gives CDR1 LNHNV, CDR2 YYDKDF (reference sequence). This CDR3 is built from 16 residues. The CDR3 nucleotides are TGTGCCACCAGCAGAGGTACAGCGGGAGTCCAAGAGACCCAGTACTTC. It translates to CATSRGTAGVQETQYF.

Many counts were recorded for this clonotype. The gene calls are TRBV20-1 and TRBJ1-4; D call uncertain. Trimming took 3 bases from V and 7 from J, leaving 18 bases between them. The germline V gene encodes CDR1 DFQATT and CDR2 SNEGSKA (reference sequence). This CDR3 comprises 15 residues. The CDR3 protein is CSASSGVAWSEKLFF. The CDR3 DNA reads as TGCAGTGCTAGTAGTGGGGTCGCTTGGAGTGAAAAACTGTTTTTT.